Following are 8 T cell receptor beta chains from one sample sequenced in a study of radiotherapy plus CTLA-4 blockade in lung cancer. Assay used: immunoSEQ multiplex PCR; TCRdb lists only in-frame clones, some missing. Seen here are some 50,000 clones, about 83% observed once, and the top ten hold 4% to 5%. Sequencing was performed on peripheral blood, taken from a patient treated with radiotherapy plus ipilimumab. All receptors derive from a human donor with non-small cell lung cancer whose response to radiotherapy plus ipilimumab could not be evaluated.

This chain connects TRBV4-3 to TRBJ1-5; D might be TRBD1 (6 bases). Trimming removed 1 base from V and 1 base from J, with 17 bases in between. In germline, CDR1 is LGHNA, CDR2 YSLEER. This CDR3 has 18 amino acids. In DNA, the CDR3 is TGCGCCAGCAGCCAAGGCTTAGGGACATACATGAGCAATCAGCCCCAGCATTTT. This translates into CASSQGLGTYMSNQPQHF.

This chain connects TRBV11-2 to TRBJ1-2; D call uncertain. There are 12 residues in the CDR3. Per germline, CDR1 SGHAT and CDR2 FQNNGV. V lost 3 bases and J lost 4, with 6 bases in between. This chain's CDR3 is CASSFGLYGYTF. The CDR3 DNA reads TGTGCCAGCAGCTTTGGACTCTATGGCTACACCTTC.

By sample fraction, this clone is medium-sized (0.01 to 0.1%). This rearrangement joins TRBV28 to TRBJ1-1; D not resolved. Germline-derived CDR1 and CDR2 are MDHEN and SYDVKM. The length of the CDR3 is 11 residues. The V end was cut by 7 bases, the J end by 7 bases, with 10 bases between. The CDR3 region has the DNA TGTGCCAGCAATTCCAGGCATGAAGCTTTCTTT. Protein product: CASNSRHEAFF. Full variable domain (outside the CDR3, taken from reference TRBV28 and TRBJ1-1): DVKVTQSSRYLVKRTGEKVFLECVQDMDHENMFWYRQDPGLGLRLIYFSYDVKMKEKGDIPEGYSVSREKKERFSLILESASTNQTSMYLCASNSRHEAFFGQGTRLTVV.

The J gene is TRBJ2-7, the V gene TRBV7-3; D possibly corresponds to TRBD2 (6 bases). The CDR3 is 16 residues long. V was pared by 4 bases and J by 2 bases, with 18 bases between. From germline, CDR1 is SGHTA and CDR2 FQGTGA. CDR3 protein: CASSSTGGTGAYEQYF. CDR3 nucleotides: TGTGCCAGCAGCTCGACTGGGGGTACGGGAGCCTACGAGCAGTACTTC.

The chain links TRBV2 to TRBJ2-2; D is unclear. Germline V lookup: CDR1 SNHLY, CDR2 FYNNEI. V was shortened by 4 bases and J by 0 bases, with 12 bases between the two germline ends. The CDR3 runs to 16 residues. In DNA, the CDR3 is TGTGCCAGCAGTGGGTCGACAAATGCGAACACCGGGGAGCTGTTTTTT. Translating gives CASSGSTNANTGELFF.

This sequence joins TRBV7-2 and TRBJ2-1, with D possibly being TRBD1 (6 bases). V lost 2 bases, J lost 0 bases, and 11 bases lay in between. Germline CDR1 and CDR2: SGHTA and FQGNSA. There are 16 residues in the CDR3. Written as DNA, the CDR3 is TGTGCCAGCAGCTTACCCAGGGGCTACTCCTACAATGAGCAGTTCTTC. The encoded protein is CASSLPRGYSYNEQFF.

CDR3 coding DNA: TGTGCCACCAGCCTGAACCACATTCAGGGGGGCCAGTTGGAGACCCAGTACTTC. It translates to CATSLNHIQGGQLETQYF. The chain combines TRBV15 with TRBJ2-5; D possibly corresponds to TRBD1 (7 bases). This CDR3 contains 18 residues. V shed 5 bases and J shed 5 bases, with 27 bases lying between them. Germline V gives CDR1 LNHNV, CDR2 YYDKDF (reference sequence).

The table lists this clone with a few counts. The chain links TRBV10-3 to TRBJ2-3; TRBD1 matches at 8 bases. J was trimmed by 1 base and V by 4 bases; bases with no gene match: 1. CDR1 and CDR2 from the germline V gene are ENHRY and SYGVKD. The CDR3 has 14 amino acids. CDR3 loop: CAISATGGTDTQYF. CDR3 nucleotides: TGTGCCATCAGTGCGACAGGGGGCACAGATACGCAGTATTTT.